Listed here is a single T cell receptor beta chain. This sample is drawn from a study of blood T cell repertoires in COVID-19. As for the study in general: Sites across the United States, Italy and Spain contributed samples from acute and convalescent COVID-19. Nucleic acid was either cDNA or gDNA, and it came from T cells, B-cell-depleted T cells, or PBMCs.

This CDR3 comprises 15 residues. The ends lost 2 bases at V and 7 bases at J; junction bases unmatched: 8. Per the study methods: Counts of nucleated cells, estimated from reference gene primer amplification, were obtained. This table comes from immunoSEQ multiplex PCR, and its TCRdb copy is limited to in-frame clones, with some not included. That table is the source of V, J and clone size, and D and trimming were worked out from the DNA. The sample lists about 300,000 clones; around 87% were seen once. The sequenced sample consisted of peripheral blood. The gene calls are TRBV23-1 and TRBJ2-4, with TRBD2 matching 7 bases. TRBV23-1 is classed as an ORF, of uncertain function. This TCR derives from a man between 18 and 35 years old with active or convalescent COVID-19. The CDR3 nucleotides are TGCGCCAGCAGTCAAGGGGGGGGAGCGGGGAACATTCAGTACTTC. Encoded protein: CASSQGGGAGNIQYF.